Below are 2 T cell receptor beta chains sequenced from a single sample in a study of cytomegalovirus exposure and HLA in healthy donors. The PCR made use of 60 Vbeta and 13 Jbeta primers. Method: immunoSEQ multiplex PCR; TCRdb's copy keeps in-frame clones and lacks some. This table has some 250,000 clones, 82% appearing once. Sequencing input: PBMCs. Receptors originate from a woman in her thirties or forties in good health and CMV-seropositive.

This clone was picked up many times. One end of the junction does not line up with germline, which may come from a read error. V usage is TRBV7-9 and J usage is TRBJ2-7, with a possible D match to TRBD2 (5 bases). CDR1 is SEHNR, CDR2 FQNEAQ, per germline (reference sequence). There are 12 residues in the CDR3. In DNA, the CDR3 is TGTTCCAGCAGCTCCGGGGTTTACGAGCAGTACTTC. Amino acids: CSSSSGVYEQYF.

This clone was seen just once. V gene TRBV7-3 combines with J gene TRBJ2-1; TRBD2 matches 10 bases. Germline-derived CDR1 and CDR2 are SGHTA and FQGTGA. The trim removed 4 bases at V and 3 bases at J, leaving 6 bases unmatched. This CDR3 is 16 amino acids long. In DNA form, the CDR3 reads TGTGCCAGCAGCTCAGAAGCGGGAGGGATCTACAATGAGCAGTTCTTC. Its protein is CASSSEAGGIYNEQFF.